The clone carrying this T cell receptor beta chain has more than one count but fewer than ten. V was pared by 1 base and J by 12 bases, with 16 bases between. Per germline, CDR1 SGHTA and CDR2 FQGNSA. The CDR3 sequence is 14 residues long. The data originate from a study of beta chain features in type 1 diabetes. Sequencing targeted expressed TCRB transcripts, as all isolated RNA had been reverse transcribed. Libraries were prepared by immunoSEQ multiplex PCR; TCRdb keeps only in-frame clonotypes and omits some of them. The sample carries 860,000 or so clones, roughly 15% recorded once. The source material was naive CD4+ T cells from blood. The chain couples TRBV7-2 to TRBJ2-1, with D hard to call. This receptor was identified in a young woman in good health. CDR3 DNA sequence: TGTGCCAGCAGCTTAGGTGGGGTGGAGTTTGTGCAGTTCTTC. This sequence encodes CASSLGGVEFVQFF.